The TCR beta chain under discussion was sequenced for a study of OX40 agonist ivuxolimab in advanced cancers. Looking at the study overall: The study gave patients intravenous ivuxolimab at 0.01 to 10 mg/kg every 2 weeks.

If patients had autoimmune disease history or systemic immunosuppression, they were excluded. The table lists this clone with a count of one. Its antigen remains unknown. TCRdb's copy holds only in-frame clones and misses some; the assay was immunoSEQ multiplex PCR. Among 90,000 or so clones listed, 89% were seen once. V was cut by 4 bases and J by 3 bases, with 5 bases left in between. The germline CDR1 and CDR2 sequences are SGHTA and FQGNSA. The length of the CDR3 is 12 residues. The study's findings and limits: More expanded clones were found, on average, in CD8+ than in CD4+ T cells. Doses of 0.1 to 3.0 mg/kg were accompanied by clonal expansion of CD4+ and CD8+ blood T cells by week 6.

The receptor was isolated from an adult with an advanced solid tumor such as melanoma, head and neck, liver or kidney cancer. The chain combines TRBV7-2 with TRBJ2-3; D is unresolved. Sequenced material: CD4+ or CD8+ T cells sorted from blood, taken in a trial of the OX40 agonist ivuxolimab. CDR3 bases: TGTGCCAGCAGCTCCCCAACAGATACGCAGTATTTT. Its translation: CASSSPTDTQYF. Looking up the rest from reference TRBV7-2 and TRBJ2-3 gives the full variable domain: GAGVSQSPSNKVTEKGKDVELRCDPISGHTALYWYRQSLGQGLEFLIYFQGNSAPDKSGLPSDRFSAERTGGSVSTLTIQRTQQEDSAVYLCASSSPTDTQYFGPGTRLTVL.